The T cell receptor (beta chain) described here comes from a study of control samples from healthy donors and cancer patients. V lost 5 bases, J lost 3 bases, and 11 bases stayed unmatched. The V gene's germline CDR1 is SEHNR and CDR2 FQNEAQ (reference sequence). The length of the CDR3 is 16 residues. Sequenced by immunoSEQ multiplex PCR; TCRdb stores in-frame clones only, minus some. The sample has about 410,000 clones; approximately 92% are singletons. This sequence joins TRBV7-9 and TRBJ2-7, with 9 bases fitting TRBD2. Material: PBMCs. This receptor was obtained from a man in his forties with head and neck cancer. CDR3 nucleotide sequence: TGTGCCAGCAGCCCGAATACGGGACTAGCAGTCTACGAGCAGTACTTC. Translated, it gives CASSPNTGLAVYEQYF.